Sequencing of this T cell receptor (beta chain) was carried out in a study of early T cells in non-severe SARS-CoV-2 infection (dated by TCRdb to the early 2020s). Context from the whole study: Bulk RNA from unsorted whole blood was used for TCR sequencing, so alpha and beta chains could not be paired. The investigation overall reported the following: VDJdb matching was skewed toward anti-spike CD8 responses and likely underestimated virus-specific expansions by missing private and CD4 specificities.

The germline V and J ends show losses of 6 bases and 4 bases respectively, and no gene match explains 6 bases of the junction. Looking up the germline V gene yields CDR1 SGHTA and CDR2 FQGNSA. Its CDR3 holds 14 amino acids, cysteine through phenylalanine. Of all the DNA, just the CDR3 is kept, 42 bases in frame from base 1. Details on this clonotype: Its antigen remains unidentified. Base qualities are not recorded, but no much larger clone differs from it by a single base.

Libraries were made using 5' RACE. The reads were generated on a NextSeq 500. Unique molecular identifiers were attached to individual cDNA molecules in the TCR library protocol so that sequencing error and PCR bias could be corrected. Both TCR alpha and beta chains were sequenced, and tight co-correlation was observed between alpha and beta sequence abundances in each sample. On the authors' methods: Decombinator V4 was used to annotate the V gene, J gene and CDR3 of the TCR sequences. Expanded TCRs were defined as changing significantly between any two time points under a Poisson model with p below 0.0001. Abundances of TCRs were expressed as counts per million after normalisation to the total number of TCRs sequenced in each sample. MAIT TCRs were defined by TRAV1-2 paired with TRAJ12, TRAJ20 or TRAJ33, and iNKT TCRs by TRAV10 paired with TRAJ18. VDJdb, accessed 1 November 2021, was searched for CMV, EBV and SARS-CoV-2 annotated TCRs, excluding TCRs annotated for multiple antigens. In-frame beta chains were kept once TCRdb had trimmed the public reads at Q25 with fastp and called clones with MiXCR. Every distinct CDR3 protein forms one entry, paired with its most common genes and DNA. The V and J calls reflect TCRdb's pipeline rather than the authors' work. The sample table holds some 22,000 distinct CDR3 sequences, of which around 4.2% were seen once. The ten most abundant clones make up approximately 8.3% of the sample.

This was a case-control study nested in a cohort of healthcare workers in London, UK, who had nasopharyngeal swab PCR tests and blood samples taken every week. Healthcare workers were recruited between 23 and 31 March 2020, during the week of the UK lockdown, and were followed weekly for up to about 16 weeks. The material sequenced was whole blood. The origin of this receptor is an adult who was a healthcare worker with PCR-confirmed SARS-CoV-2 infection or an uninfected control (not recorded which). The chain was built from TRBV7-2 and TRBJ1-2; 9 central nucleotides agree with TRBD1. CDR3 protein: CASRVTGGSYGYTF. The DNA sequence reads TGTGCCAGCAGAGTTACAGGGGGCAGCTATGGCTACACCTTC.